The 28 T cell receptor beta chains below come from one sample, sequenced in a study of T cell responses to AZD1222 COVID-19 vaccine. Only in-frame clones appear in the TCRdb table, and some are missing; sequencing was by immunoSEQ multiplex PCR. The sample consists of 75,000 to 90,000 clones, 70% to 85% of them appearing once. Sequencing used peripheral blood, obtained on day 0 of AZD1222 vaccination. These receptors originate from an adult in good health.

The chain is built from TRBV15 and TRBJ2-7, with D perhaps matching TRBD1 (6 bases). The CDR3 is 15 amino acids. Germline V CDR1 and CDR2: LNHNV, YYDKDF (reference sequence). V was pared by 0 bases and J by 2 bases, with 11 bases between. The chain's CDR3 is CATSRDKGVAYEQYF. The DNA for the CDR3 is TGTGCCACCAGCAGAGATAAGGGGGTCGCCTACGAGCAGTACTTC.

This chain uses TRBV18 with TRBJ1-3, with 9 bases that match TRBD1. There are 15 residues in the CDR3. The germline V gene has CDR1 KGHSH and CDR2 LQKENI. The ends lost 1 base at V and 2 bases at J; junction bases unmatched: 0. CDR3 nucleotide sequence: TGTGCCAGCTCACCACGGACAGGGGCTGGAAACACCATATATTTT. It is translated as CASSPRTGAGNTIYF.

On this clone itself: An end of the junction differs from the germline gene, which may be a read error. This chain connects TRBV7-7 to TRBJ2-5; 7 bases match TRBD2. From germline, CDR1 is SSHAT and CDR2 FNYEAQ (reference sequence). The CDR3 is 13 amino acids. The chain's CDR3 is CASSLGGGETQYF. CDR3 nucleotides: TGTGCTAGCAGCTTGGGGGGAGGGGAGACCCAGTACTTC.

This chain connects TRBV27 to TRBJ1-5, with no clear D. CDR3 length: 15 residues. The germline V gene has CDR1 MNHEY and CDR2 SMNVEV (reference sequence). V shed 5 bases and J shed 0 bases, with 11 bases lying between them. This chain's CDR3 is CASSLKPTSNQPQHF. The CDR3 DNA follows: TGTGCCAGCAGTCTAAAGCCGACTAGCAATCAGCCCCAGCATTTT.

J is TRBJ2-1 and V is TRBV3-1 (or the pseudogene TRBV3-2); possibly TRBD2 for D (5 bases). The CDR3 runs to 13 residues. V lost 1 base to trimming and J lost 11 bases, with 12 bases between them. Germline loops: CDR1 LGHDT, CDR2 YNNKEL (reference sequence). CDR3 DNA: TGTGCCAGCAGCCAAGTCACCGGGATTAAGCAGTTCTTC. It is translated as CASSQVTGIKQFF.

V is TRBV20-1 and J is TRBJ2-5; D is unresolved. Germline assignment: CDR1 DFQATT and CDR2 SNEGSKA (reference sequence). The CDR3 is 15 residues long. With 6 bases removed from V and 1 base from J, the gap between germline ends came to 18 bases. The CDR3: CSASPGDSPQETQYF. CDR3 nucleotides: TGCAGTGCCAGTCCGGGCGACTCACCCCAAGAGACCCAGTACTTC.

The V and J genes are TRBV19 and TRBJ1-5, with no clear D. The CDR3 contains 15 residues. V lost 1 base and J lost 5, with 12 bases in between. Looked up from germline, CDR1 is LNHDA and CDR2 is SQIVND (reference sequence). The CDR3 loop reads CASSIGAERYQPQHF. CDR3 bases: TGTGCCAGTAGTATAGGGGCGGAAAGATATCAGCCCCAGCATTTT.

The chain links TRBV20-1 to TRBJ1-1; TRBD1 is a possible D gene (5 bases). Germline CDR1 is DFQATT and CDR2 is SNEGSKA (reference sequence). V dropped 0 bases and J dropped 14 bases, with 10 bases sitting between them. This CDR3 comprises 10 residues. In DNA, the CDR3 is TGCAGTGCTAGAGATTATCGACAGTTCTTT. It codes for CSARDYRQFF.

The chain links TRBV21-1 to TRBJ2-1. TRBV21-1 is tagged as a pseudogene. There are 16 residues in the CDR3. This CDR3 reads CASSKGSSGSLNEQFF. The DNA for the CDR3 is TGTGCCAGCAGCAAAGGCTCTTCGGGCAGCCTCAATGAGCAGTTCTTC.

The chain combines TRBV7-9 with TRBJ2-1; D is unclear. Germline V CDR1 and CDR2: SEHNR, FQNEAQ (reference sequence). Trimming cost V 5 bases and J 9 bases, with 11 bases left between them. The length of the CDR3 is 12 residues. The CDR3 DNA follows: TGTGCCAGCAGCCCGATTTCCTCTGAGCAGTTCTTC. It yields the protein CASSPISSEQFF.

The chain combines TRBV7-9 with TRBJ2-5, with D possibly matching TRBD2 (6 bases). Germline V gene data show CDR1 as SEHNR and CDR2 as FQNEAQ (reference sequence). V was shortened by 1 base and J by 1 base, with 16 bases between the two germline ends. The CDR3 runs to 17 residues. The CDR3 coding sequence is TGTGCCAGCAGCTTAGGTTGGGACTCAACCTTCCAAGAGACCCAGTACTTC. The encoded protein is CASSLGWDSTFQETQYF. The full variable domain, rest sourced from reference TRBV7-9 and TRBJ2-5, is DTGVSQNPRHKITKRGQNVTFRCDPISEHNRLYWYRQTLGQGPEFLTYFQNEAQLEKSRLLSDRFSAERPKGSFSTLEIQRTEQGDSAMYLCASSLGWDSTFQETQYFGPGTRLLVL.

The J gene is TRBJ2-1, the V gene TRBV5-1; 10 bases align to TRBD2. The CDR3 runs 16 residues. The V and J ends lost 3 bases and 3 bases, in that order; junction bases with no gene match: 6. CDR1 is SGHRS, CDR2 YFSETQ, per germline. Here the CDR3 reads CASSWSSGSHYNEQFF. The DNA of the CDR3 is TGCGCCAGCAGCTGGTCTAGCGGGAGCCACTACAATGAGCAGTTCTTC.

This clone showed up just once. The V and J genes are TRBV18 and TRBJ1-6; D may be TRBD1 (6 bases). The CDR3 is made up of 15 amino acids. The germline gives CDR1 KGHSH, CDR2 LQKENI. V was pared by 3 bases and J by 7 bases, with 13 bases between. This chain's CDR3 is CASSPYEQGNSPLHF. For the CDR3, the DNA is TGTGCCAGCTCACCGTATGAACAGGGAAATTCACCCCTCCACTTT.

The chain uses TRBV10-2 and TRBJ1-1; tentatively, D is TRBD1 (5 bases). The CDR3 totals 15 residues. Trimming pared 0 bases from V and 4 bases from J, leaving 12 bases between. CDR1 WSHSY and CDR2 SAAADI come from the germline V gene. This CDR3 reads CASSESWGSSTEAFF. CDR3 sequence (DNA): TGCGCCAGCAGTGAGTCGTGGGGGTCTAGCACTGAAGCTTTCTTT.

The chain uses TRBV6-1 and TRBJ1-2; 7 bases agree with TRBD1. V was pared by 3 bases and J by 6 bases, with 10 bases of the junction left unmatched. The CDR3 length is 15 residues. Germline-derived CDR1 and CDR2 are MNHNS and SASEGT. CDR3 bases: TGTGCCAGCAGTGACAAAATGACAGGGAGGGATGGCTACACCTTC. Protein: CASSDKMTGRDGYTF.

The chain recombines TRBV29-1 with TRBJ2-7; a possible D gene is TRBD1 (6 bases). The CDR3 consists of 13 residues. CDR1 is SQVTM and CDR2 is ANQGSEA in the germline V gene. The V gene lost 4 bases and the J gene lost 0 bases, with 10 bases spanning the gap. The CDR3 here is CSVAGQYSYEQYF. CDR3 DNA: TGCAGCGTTGCGGGACAATACTCCTACGAGCAGTACTTC.

This clone was seen a handful of times. V is TRBV19 and J is TRBJ2-7; tentatively, D is TRBD1 (6 bases). V was clipped by 6 bases and J by 1 base, with 16 bases between them. Germline loops: CDR1 LNHDA, CDR2 SQIVND (reference sequence). CDR3 length: 15 amino acids. CDR3 loop: CASSQTGIYSYEQYF. Here the CDR3 DNA reads TGTGCCAGTAGCCAGACAGGAATATATTCCTACGAGCAGTACTTC.

V is TRBV2 and J is TRBJ2-5, with a tentative D call TRBD1 (6 bases). Trimming shortened V by 3 bases and J by 4 bases, and 9 bases separated the two germline ends. Germline loops: CDR1 SNHLY, CDR2 FYNNEI. The CDR3 has 13 amino acids. CDR3 in amino acids: CASSEGRGETQYF. CDR3 nucleotides: TGTGCCAGCAGTGAGGGCAGGGGAGAGACCCAGTACTTC.

V gene TRBV7-6 combines with J gene TRBJ1-1; D is unclear. CDR3 length: 14 amino acids. Germline V gene lookup returns CDR1 SGHVS and CDR2 FNYEAQ. Trimming stripped 1 base from V and 2 bases from J, with 8 bases between. CDR3 sequence reads: CASSLGLENTEAFF. CDR3 nucleotide sequence: TGTGCCAGCAGCTTAGGCCTGGAAAACACTGAAGCTTTCTTT.

The chain links TRBV29-1 to TRBJ2-7; weak D call: TRBD1 (5 bases). The length of the CDR3 is 12 residues. Trimming took 0 bases from V and 4 from J, leaving 7 bases between them. Germline values: CDR1 SQVTM, CDR2 ANQGSEA. The CDR3 here is CSVEDSGYEQYF. CDR3 coding DNA: TGCAGCGTTGAAGACTCAGGGTACGAGCAGTACTTC.

There are a few counts of this clone. The chain combines TRBV29-1 with TRBJ2-2, with D unresolved. Per germline, CDR1 SQVTM and CDR2 ANQGSEA. The germline V and J ends were trimmed by 4 bases and 3 bases, with 6 bases remaining between them. The CDR3 sequence is 12 residues long. CDR3 in amino acids: CSVVGYTGELFF. Here the CDR3 DNA reads TGCAGCGTTGTAGGCTACACCGGGGAGCTGTTTTTT.

The chain joins TRBV4-2 to TRBJ2-5; D is unresolved. Germline CDR1 and CDR2: LGHNA and YNFKEQ. The CDR3 totals 12 residues. V was cut by 3 bases and J by 1 base, with 3 bases left in between. For the CDR3, the DNA is TGTGCCAGCAGCCACTCCCAAGAGACCCAGTACTTC. It specifies CASSHSQETQYF.

The chain carries TRBV7-2 and TRBJ2-7; 8 nucleotides align to TRBD2. The V gene's germline CDR1 is SGHTA and CDR2 FQGNSA. The CDR3 totals 16 residues. V lost 5 bases and J lost 1; bases outside the gene matches: 10. The CDR3 DNA reads TGTGCCAGCAGCCCTGACTTGAGCGGGAGTTCCTACGAGCAGTACTTC. It specifies CASSPDLSGSSYEQYF.

The rearrangement links TRBV18 to TRBJ1-1, with 7 bases matching TRBD1. V lost 1 base, J lost 0 bases, and 8 bases stayed unmatched. The CDR3 sequence is 17 residues long. CDR1 KGHSH and CDR2 LQKENI come from the germline V gene. As DNA, the CDR3 is TGTGCCAGCTCACCACAGGGGGCGCTTGGCCTGAACACTGAAGCTTTCTTT. The encoded protein is CASSPQGALGLNTEAFF. The whole variable domain, filled in from reference TRBV18 and TRBJ1-1, reads NAGVMQNPRHLVRRRGQEARLRCSPMKGHSHVYWYRQLPEEGLKFMVYLQKENIIDESGMPKERFSAEFPKEGPSILRIQQVVRGDSAAYFCASSPQGALGLNTEAFFGQGTRLTVV.

The rearrangement uses TRBV28 and TRBJ2-7, with 8 nucleotides matching TRBD1. The junction had 7 bases not matched to a gene; V was cut back by 4 bases and J by 2 bases. The CDR3 extends over 15 amino acids. Germline V gives CDR1 MDHEN, CDR2 SYDVKM. The CDR3 bases are TGTGCCAGCAGTTCGACAGGGGATCCCCCCTACGAGCAGTACTTC. Translation gives CASSSTGDPPYEQYF.

The gene calls are TRBV5-1 and TRBJ2-1, with 8 nucleotides matching TRBD2. CDR1 and CDR2 (germline): SGHRS, YFSETQ. V gave up 6 bases and J gave up 7 bases; unmatched junction bases: 24. The CDR3 runs 19 residues. The CDR3 DNA reads TGCGCCAGCAAGAGTTTTGTGGGGCATGGAAGCGGGAGTGGGAATGAGCAGTTCTTC. This encodes CASKSFVGHGSGSGNEQFF.

V usage is TRBV10-3 and J usage is TRBJ1-3; 8 bases map to TRBD1. V was pared by 4 bases and J by 2 bases, with 4 bases of the junction left unmatched. This CDR3 region has 15 residues. From germline, CDR1 is ENHRY and CDR2 SYGVKD. The CDR3 nucleotides read TGTGCCATCAGTGCCCAGGGGGCAGCTGGAAACACCATATATTTT. This encodes CAISAQGAAGNTIYF.

V gene TRBV19 combines with J gene TRBJ1-1, with D perhaps matching TRBD1 (5 bases). From germline, CDR1 is LNHDA and CDR2 SQIVND (reference sequence). The V and J ends lost 7 bases and 0 bases respectively, with 18 bases between them. There are 16 residues in the CDR3. The CDR3 protein is CASTHIGDAVNTEAFF. CDR3 coding DNA: TGTGCCAGTACCCATATTGGGGACGCAGTGAACACTGAAGCTTTCTTT.